This TCR beta chain is drawn from a study of shared clonotypes between healthy human individuals. Study observations and caveats: Naive CD4 clonotypes overlapped across a handful of donors at around 5%.

Recent acute infections and vaccinations were absent in the healthy HIV-negative adult donors. The table came from immunoSEQ multiplex PCR; TCRdb's copy has only in-frame clones and leaves some out. The table shows approximately 320,000 clones, with 74% occurring only once. About this clone: Its specificity is unknown.

CDR3 length: 13 residues. Unmatched junction bases numbered 0, after V lost 2 bases and J lost 4 bases. Germline V gene data show CDR1 as SNHLY and CDR2 as FYNNEI. The receptor was isolated from a young man in good health. Source material: memory CD4+ T cells sorted from blood. Subset defined: CD45RA-negative fraction. The chain combines TRBV2 with TRBJ2-3; 7 bases align to TRBD1. The CDR3 nucleotides are TGTGCCAGCAGTGAACAGGGGGCAGATACGCAGTATTTT. Residues: CASSEQGADTQYF.